This T cell receptor (beta chain) was sequenced during a study of beta chain features in type 1 diabetes. Sequencing targeted expressed TCRB transcripts, as all isolated RNA had been reverse transcribed. TCRdb's table, derived via immunoSEQ multiplex PCR, lists solely in-frame clones and lacks some. The table has under 800,000 clones, about 14% seen once; the top ten hold about 0.097%. About this clone itself: Its antigen is still unknown.

Study results and limitations: All four CD4+ subsets of Type 1 diabetes patients contained TCRB CDR3s that were moderately but significantly shorter.

Sorting with CD45RO/CCR7/CD25/CD127/CD95/CD27 yielded naive, central memory, regulatory and stem-like memory CD4+ cells. The CDR3 spans 14 residues. The germline V and J ends were trimmed by 5 bases and 5 bases, with 12 bases remaining between them. Germline V CDR1 and CDR2: SGHAT, FQNNGV. Sequencing used naive CD4+ T cells from blood. This chain connects TRBV11-2 to TRBJ1-4; unclear D gene. The TCR was taken from a man aged 18 to 35 in good health. The CDR3 DNA follows: TGTGCCAGCAGCGCTACCTGGAGGAATGAAAAACTGTTTTTT. Its protein product is CASSATWRNEKLFF.